These 9 T cell receptor beta chains originate from one sample sequenced in a study of T-cell memory formation after mild COVID-19. TCRdb passed the 5' RACE reads through MiXCR, listing each CDR3 protein once. The table has 400,000 or so distinct CDR3 sequences, 15% to 20% seen once; the top ten hold 7.5% to 9.5%. Sequenced: PBMCs or a T cell subset sorted from them (not recorded which). These receptors were obtained from an adult woman who had mild COVID-19 (a few samples of this study predate the infection). Cell type and time point are not known.

The chain employs TRBV27 and TRBJ2-2; 7 bases fit TRBD1. CDR1 and CDR2 (germline): MNHEY, SMNVEV (reference sequence). V lost 6 bases, J lost 1 base, and 8 bases stayed unmatched. The CDR3 sequence is 16 residues long. CDR3 amino acids: CASSRSTGMNTGELFF. CDR3 sequence (DNA): TGTGCCAGCAGCCGATCGACAGGGATGAACACCGGGGAGCTGTTTTTT.

This clonotype turned up a few times. The chain recombines TRBV7-9 with TRBJ2-1; D uncertain. The CDR3 contains 12 residues. The V end was cut by 1 base, the J end by 9 bases, with 7 bases between. The germline V gene has CDR1 SEHNR and CDR2 FQNEAQ (reference sequence). The CDR3 sequence is CASSLGNSEQFF. The CDR3 DNA is TGTGCCAGCAGCTTAGGTAACAGTGAGCAGTTCTTC.

This clonotype appeared a few times. The chain couples TRBV20-1 to TRBJ2-7; D not certain. The CDR3 is 15 amino acids. Germline CDR1 reads DFQATT; CDR2 reads SNEGSKA (reference sequence). Between the trimmed V and J ends, which lost 3 bases and 0 bases, there was a span of 15 bases. The CDR3 DNA sequence: TGCAGTGCTAGGTCTGATCGCTGGAGCTCCTACGAGCAGTACTTC. This sequence encodes CSARSDRWSSYEQYF.

In this sample, this clonotype turned up a few times. The V gene is TRBV12-3 or TRBV12-4, the J gene TRBJ2-5, with 7 bases identical to TRBD1. Losses at the gene ends were 6 bases for V and 4 bases for J; bases not matched to a gene: 8. This CDR3 region has 14 residues. The CDR3: CASSLKQGRETQYF. The CDR3 DNA sequence: TGTGCCAGCAGCCTTAAACAGGGGCGAGAGACCCAGTACTTC.

This clonotype showed up just a few times. The gene calls are TRBV29-1 and TRBJ2-5; TRBD2 matches 7 bases. The length of the CDR3 is 10 residues. Germline V gives CDR1 SQVTM, CDR2 ANQGSEA. The CDR3 DNA follows: TGCAGTACTAGCGTGGAGACCCAGTACTTC. It specifies CSTSVETQYF.

The J gene is TRBJ2-3, the V gene TRBV3-1, with 16 bases lining up with TRBD2. The germline gives CDR1 LGHDT, CDR2 YNNKEL (reference sequence). The J segment lost 4 bases and the V segment lost 3 bases, leaving 10 bases of the junction unmatched. This CDR3 contains 19 residues. CDR3 nucleotides: TGTGCCAGCAGCCACCGGGGACTAGCGGGGGGGACCCCCCCAGATACGCAGTATTTT. Translation: CASSHRGLAGGTPPDTQYF.

This clonotype was seen a handful of times. The rearrangement joins TRBV3-1 to TRBJ2-1; the D gene is possibly TRBD2 (6 bases). The germline V gene has CDR1 LGHDT and CDR2 YNNKEL (reference sequence). The germline V and J ends were trimmed by 3 bases and 7 bases, with 10 bases remaining between them. CDR3 length equals 13 residues. Here the CDR3 reads CASSHQLANEQFF. The CDR3 region has the DNA TGTGCCAGCAGCCACCAACTAGCTAATGAGCAGTTCTTC.

The chain is built from TRBV12-3 or TRBV12-4 and TRBJ1-1; D is unclear. V shed 5 bases and J shed 6 bases, with 13 bases lying between them. The CDR3 has 13 amino acids. Here the CDR3 DNA reads TGTGCCAGCAGTGCCCTCCATGAGTCTGAAGCTTTCTTT. Its protein is CASSALHESEAFF.

The chain links TRBV30 to TRBJ1-6, with a possible D match to TRBD1 (5 bases). Trimming shortened V by 1 base and J by 0 bases, and 13 bases separated the two germline ends. CDR1 GTSNPN and CDR2 SVGIG come from the germline V gene (reference sequence). The CDR3 contains 17 residues. The chain's CDR3 is CAWSGHAGSSYNSPLHF. CDR3 coding DNA: TGTGCCTGGAGTGGGCACGCAGGGAGCTCCTATAATTCACCCCTCCACTTT. Full variable domain (remainder filled in from reference TRBV30 and TRBJ1-6): SQTIHQWPATLVQPVGSPLSLECTVEGTSNPNLYWYRQAAGRGLQLLFYSVGIGQISSEVPQNLSASRPQDRQFILSSKKLLLSDSGFYLCAWSGHAGSSYNSPLHFGNGTRLTVT.